Below are 21 T cell receptor beta chains sequenced from a single sample in a study of tumor-infiltrating lymphocytes in oesophageal squamous cell carcinoma. MiXCR, applied by TCRdb to the PCR reads, yields one record per CDR3 protein. The sample yields over 12,000 distinct CDR3 sequences, roughly half seen once. The sequenced material came from blood. All receptors derive from a male donor with esophageal squamous cell carcinoma.

The chain carries TRBV19 and TRBJ1-1; D call uncertain. With 4 bases removed from V and 9 bases from J, the gap between germline ends came to 15 bases. The CDR3 spans 13 residues. Germline V lookup: CDR1 LNHDA, CDR2 SQIVND (reference sequence). CDR3 residues: CASSKDGGSQAFF. The DNA of the CDR3 is TGTGCCAGTAGTAAAGACGGCGGGTCCCAAGCTTTCTTT.

The chain recombines TRBV7-8 with TRBJ2-4; TRBD2 is a possible D gene (5 bases). The J call could be wrong; TRBJ2-7 is a better fit for the DNA end. Germline CDR1 and CDR2: SGHVS and FQNEAQ. CDR3 length: 15 amino acids. The CDR3 nucleotides read TGTGCCAGCAGCCCCTGGAGGACGGGCTCCTACGAGCAGTACTTC. Translating gives CASSPWRTGSYEQYF.

This clonotype appeared a few times. The chain carries TRBV7-2 and TRBJ2-3; D possibly corresponds to TRBD2 (5 bases). The CDR3 loop spans 14 amino acids. V was shortened by 3 bases and J by 0 bases, with 7 bases between the two germline ends. The germline V gene has CDR1 SGHTA and CDR2 FQGNSA. CDR3 amino acids: CASSLSGSTDTQYF. CDR3 coding DNA: TGTGCCAGCAGCTTGTCGGGGAGCACAGATACGCAGTATTTT.

The chain has TRBV12-3 or TRBV12-4 and TRBJ2-3, with a tentative D call TRBD1 (6 bases). V was cut by 5 bases and J by 0 bases, with 12 bases left in between. The CDR3 length is 15 residues. CDR3 DNA sequence: TGTGCCAGCAGTGACCACAGGGAGAGCACAGATACGCAGTATTTT. This translates into CASSDHRESTDTQYF.

V is TRBV9 and J is TRBJ2-2; 10 bases match TRBD1. The CDR3 covers 17 residues. The V and J ends lost 2 bases and 5 bases, in that order; junction bases with no gene match: 9. Germline V lookup: CDR1 SGDLS, CDR2 YYNGEE. CDR3 nucleotide sequence: TGTGCCAGCAGCGTCCTCCCCGGGACAGGGGCTACCGGGGAGCTGTTTTTT. It yields the protein CASSVLPGTGATGELFF.

The count of this clonotype is one. J is TRBJ1-2 and V is TRBV12-3 or TRBV12-4, with a possible D match to TRBD1 (5 bases). Trimming stripped 1 base from V and 7 bases from J, with 13 bases between. The CDR3 totals 14 residues. CDR3 DNA: TGTGCCAGCAGTTTAGGTGGAGGGACTCGTGGCTACACCTTC. Amino acid sequence: CASSLGGGTRGYTF.

This clonotype is categorized as medium-sized (0.01 to 0.1%). The rearrangement joins TRBV7-2 to TRBJ2-7; 7 bases align to TRBD2. The CDR3 length is 14 residues. Trimming took 3 bases from V and 7 from J; bases not matched to a gene: 9. Germline V gene data show CDR1 as SGHTA and CDR2 as FQGNSA. CDR3 sequence reads: CASSLGTTYNEQYF. CDR3 sequence (DNA): TGTGCCAGCAGCTTGGGGACTACCTATAATGAGCAGTACTTC.

The chain links TRBV7-3 to TRBJ2-2, with D possibly matching TRBD1 (6 bases). V lost 5 bases, J lost 6 bases, and 19 bases lay in between. Germline V gene sequence: CDR1 SGHTA, CDR2 FQGTGA. The CDR3 loop spans 16 amino acids. CDR3 residues: CASSQDRLTVSGELFF. The CDR3 DNA sequence: TGTGCCAGCAGCCAAGACAGGCTAACCGTTTCCGGGGAGCTGTTTTTT.

This clonotype occurred many times. Germline is not matched at one junction end, which may reflect a read error. The chain is built from TRBV12-3 or TRBV12-4 and TRBJ2-7; D is ambiguous. The CDR3 loop spans 13 amino acids. CDR3 sequence reads: CASSLQVDSPLHF. In DNA form, the CDR3 reads TGTGCCAGCAGTTTGCAGGTGGATTCACCCCTCCACTTC.

The rearrangement joins TRBV24-1 to TRBJ1-2, with a tentative D call TRBD1 (6 bases). The CDR3 contains 13 residues. V was pared by 4 bases and J by 6 bases, with 11 bases between. Germline V gives CDR1 KGHDR, CDR2 SFDVKD. In DNA form, the CDR3 reads TGTGCCACCAGTGACGGACAGTTCCATGGCTACACCTTC. Translated: CATSDGQFHGYTF.

The rearrangement links TRBV28 to TRBJ2-3; 8 bases line up with TRBD2. CDR3 length equals 16 residues. J lost 3 bases, V lost 7 bases, and 12 bases had no gene match. Germline V CDR1 and CDR2: MDHEN, SYDVKM. DNA for the CDR3: TGTGCCAGCAATACAGCCGGGACTAGTCAAACAGATACGCAGTATTTT. Protein: CASNTAGTSQTDTQYF.

This clonotype was found many times. V usage is TRBV5-4 and J usage is TRBJ2-7; TRBD1 matches at 7 bases. This CDR3 has 15 residues. The trim removed 4 bases at V and 3 bases at J, leaving 10 bases unmatched. CDR1 and CDR2 from the germline V gene are SGHNT and YYREEE (reference sequence). DNA for the CDR3: TGTGCCAGCAGCCCTGGACAGGTGGATTACTACGAGCAGTACTTC. Encoded protein: CASSPGQVDYYEQYF.

V gene TRBV7-2 combines with J gene TRBJ1-1; D gene uncertain. CDR1 is SGHTA, CDR2 FQGNSA, per germline. V lost 5 bases and J lost 1, with 8 bases in between. This CDR3 has 13 amino acids. The CDR3 region has the DNA TGTGCCAGCAGCCTCCCATGGAACACTGAAGCTTTCTTT. This translates into CASSLPWNTEAFF.

The gene calls are TRBV6-6 and TRBJ2-3; no reliable D call. The tail of the sequence fits TRBJ2-5 better, so the J call may be wrong. This CDR3 is built from 15 residues. Germline-derived CDR1 and CDR2 are MNHNY and SVGAGI (reference sequence). The CDR3 nucleotides read TGTGCCAGCAGTTATTCCCCCCAACCGTCGGAGACCCAGTACTTC. Translating it yields CASSYSPQPSETQYF.

This clonotype was seen repeatedly, ten times or more. This sequence may be a read error, since a much larger clone differs from it by one base. V usage is TRBV6-1 and J usage is TRBJ2-7, with TRBD1 as a possible D gene (5 bases). Gene TRBJ2-1 matches the end of the DNA better, so the J call may be wrong. CDR1 is MNHNS, CDR2 SASEGT, per germline. This CDR3 contains 13 residues. This CDR3 reads CASSFQGPYEQFF. CDR3 bases: TGTGCCAGCAGTTTTCAGGGCCCCTACGAGCAGTTCTTC.

This clonotype was detected a few times. The rearrangement links TRBV15 to TRBJ2-7, with D perhaps matching TRBD2 (5 bases). Trimming took 3 bases from V and 4 from J, leaving 13 bases between them. This CDR3 has 14 residues. CDR1 is LNHNV and CDR2 is YYDKDF in the germline V gene (reference sequence). The CDR3 bases are TGTGCCACCAGCAGGCCGGGCGGGCAGTACGAGCAGTACTTC. It translates to CATSRPGGQYEQYF.

This clonotype was recorded at least ten times. The CDR3 loop is CASSLRRDRERGEQFF. CDR3 sequence (DNA): TGCGCCAGCAGCTTGCGCCGGGACAGGGAGAGGGGTGAGCAGTTCTTC. The V gene is TRBV5-1, the J gene TRBJ2-1, with TRBD1 identical over 9 bases. The V gene end was trimmed by 1 base and the J gene end by 9 bases; junction bases not matched to a gene: 11. The CDR3 is 16 residues long. CDR1 is SGHRS, CDR2 YFSETQ, per germline.

This clonotype was observed a handful of times. The chain combines TRBV5-1 with TRBJ2-3; 8 bases agree with TRBD2. The germline CDR1 and CDR2 sequences are SGHRS and YFSETQ. The CDR3 is 16 residues long. J lost 2 bases, V lost 0 bases, and 5 bases had no gene match. The CDR3 reads CASSLAGGPYTDTQYF. The CDR3 DNA is TGCGCCAGCAGCTTGGCGGGAGGGCCTTACACAGATACGCAGTATTTT.

This chain uses TRBV7-9 with TRBJ2-7; possibly TRBD1 for D (5 bases). The CDR3 is 15 amino acids. V lost 5 bases and J 5 bases, leaving 19 bases between the germline ends. Germline V lookup: CDR1 SEHNR, CDR2 FQNEAQ (reference sequence). This CDR3 reads CASSPLNLGVHEQYF. The DNA of the CDR3 is TGTGCCAGCAGCCCGTTAAACCTAGGGGTCCACGAGCAGTACTTC.

This rearrangement joins TRBV6-1 to TRBJ2-5; D is unresolved. The end of the DNA is better explained by TRBJ2-1, so the J call may be wrong. The CDR3 has 14 amino acids. Germline V gene data show CDR1 as MNHNS and CDR2 as SASEGT. Here the CDR3 DNA reads TGTGCCAGCAGTGCGACCTACAGTAACCATGAGCAGTTCTTC. Amino acids: CASSATYSNHEQFF.

V is TRBV2 and J is TRBJ2-3; no clear D gene. Matching the DNA end better, TRBJ2-5 makes the J call doubtful. CDR3 size: 12 residues. CDR1 is SNHLY, CDR2 FYNNEI, per germline. CDR3 protein: CASSVQKETQYF. The CDR3 DNA sequence: TGTGCCAGCAGTGTGCAGAAAGAGACCCAGTACTTC.